This T cell receptor (beta chain) was captured in a study of breast tumors, draining lymph nodes, adjacent tissues. This clonotype appeared a single time. The germline V gene has CDR1 ENHRY and CDR2 SYGVKD. The CDR3 contains 15 residues. V was pared by 4 bases and J by 0 bases, with 5 bases of the junction left unmatched. One entry per CDR3 protein, called by TCRdb with MiXCR from the multiplex PCR reads. The data contain approximately 22,000 distinct CDR3 sequences, 45% to 65% of them seen just once; the ten biggest clones take up more than 13%. Sequenced: breast tumor tissue. The receptor's source is a female donor with breast cancer. Some clones in this sample may be carry-over from other donors' samples. J is TRBJ2-7 and V is TRBV10-3, with 8 positions matching TRBD2. Here the CDR3 reads CAISGGGRYSYEQYF. The CDR3 nucleotides are TGTGCCATCAGTGGGGGCGGGAGGTACTCCTACGAGCAGTACTTC.